Presented here are 20 T cell receptor beta chains from one specimen sequenced in a study of CD8+ T cells in alopecia areata. Treatment defined: oral pan-JAK inhibitor, 5-10 mg twice daily. Once RNA had been extracted, it was reverse transcribed into cDNA to act as the sequencing template. Using immunoSEQ multiplex PCR, the repertoire was profiled, and TCRdb retains in-frame clones only, with some absent. The table has about 76,000 clones, 29% seen once; the top ten hold approximately 15%. This sample comprised CD8+ T cells sorted from blood, obtained at week 4, from a patient treated with tofacitinib. The receptors derive from a human donor with alopecia areata.

The chain couples TRBV29-1 to TRBJ2-7, with TRBD1 matching 7 bases. CDR3 length: 12 residues. V shed 6 bases, J shed 7 bases, and the junction held 9 bases outside the gene matches. Germline V gives CDR1 SQVTM, CDR2 ANQGSEA. The CDR3 loop is CSVGTAPGEQYF. CDR3 bases: TGCAGCGTAGGGACAGCCCCTGGAGAGCAGTACTTC.

This clone showed up just a few times. The chain is built from TRBV27 and TRBJ1-2; TRBD1 might be the D (5 bases). The CDR3 covers 14 residues. The germline V gene encodes CDR1 MNHEY and CDR2 SMNVEV (reference sequence). V dropped 6 bases and J dropped 6 bases, with 17 bases sitting between them. As DNA, the CDR3 is TGTGCCAGCAGCGTGGGTGGGGCGATTCATGGCTACACCTTC. This gives the protein CASSVGGAIHGYTF.

The chain combines TRBV5-1 with TRBJ1-1, with unresolved D. The length of the CDR3 is 13 residues. The V gene lost 3 bases and the J gene lost 4 bases, with 10 bases spanning the gap. Germline V gene data show CDR1 as SGHRS and CDR2 as YFSETQ. The CDR3 DNA reads TGCGCCAGCAGCTACGTGGGAGGCACTGAAGCTTTCTTT. Translated: CASSYVGGTEAFF. The full variable domain, completed using reference TRBV5-1 and TRBJ1-1, is KAGVTQTPRYLIKTRGQQVTLSCSPISGHRSVSWYQQTPGQGLQFLFEYFSETQRNKGNFPGRFSGRQFSNSRSEMNVSTLELGDSALYLCASSYVGGTEAFFGQGTRLTVV.

The rearrangement joins TRBV30 to TRBJ1-5; D remains ambiguous. The CDR3 runs to 13 residues. V gave up 2 bases and J gave up 2 bases, with 7 bases separating them. Germline CDR1 is GTSNPN and CDR2 is SVGIG (reference sequence). CDR3 loop: CAWSSPGNQPQHF. For the CDR3, the DNA is TGTGCCTGGAGTTCCCCGGGCAATCAGCCCCAGCATTTT.

The chain has TRBV27 and TRBJ2-7; tentatively, D is TRBD1 (6 bases). The CDR3 has 15 amino acids. V was shortened by 5 bases and J by 3 bases, with 17 bases between the two germline ends. Germline V CDR1 and CDR2: MNHEY, SMNVEV (reference sequence). The CDR3 here is CASSLQDLDSYEQYF. The DNA of the CDR3 is TGTGCCAGCAGTCTTCAGGACCTGGACAGCTACGAGCAGTACTTC.

The chain is built from TRBV10-3 and TRBJ2-6; D remains unclear. This CDR3 is built from 16 residues. Germline CDR1 reads ENHRY; CDR2 reads SYGVKD. V was shortened by 10 bases and J by 0 bases, with 16 bases between the two germline ends. CDR3: CATHDTEISGANVLTF. The CDR3 nucleotides read TGTGCCACTCACGATACAGAGATCTCTGGGGCCAACGTCCTGACTTTC.

The chain links TRBV29-1 to TRBJ1-1; TRBD1 aligns across 8 bases. V was clipped by 7 bases and J by 7 bases; unmatched bases: 8. Germline loops: CDR1 SQVTM, CDR2 ANQGSEA. The CDR3 loop spans 12 amino acids. The CDR3 DNA follows: TGCAGCGGAGGGACAGGACCACGTGAAGCTTTCTTT. Its translation: CSGGTGPREAFF.

This clone was seen more than once but under ten times. The gene calls are TRBV2 and TRBJ1-1; 7 bases line up with TRBD1. Germline V gene lookup returns CDR1 SNHLY and CDR2 FYNNEI. This CDR3 comprises 14 residues. Trimming removed 3 bases from V and 8 bases from J; junction bases left unmatched: 9. CDR3 DNA: TGTGCCAGCAGTGACTCCTCGGGACAGTCCGAAGCTTTCTTT. Its translation: CASSDSSGQSEAFF. Filled out from reference TRBV2 and TRBJ1-1, the complete variable domain reads EPEVTQTPSHQVTQMGQEVILRCVPISNHLYFYWYRQILGQKVEFLVSFYNNEISEKSEIFDDQFSVERPDGSNFTLKIRSTKLEDSAMYFCASSDSSGQSEAFFGQGTRLTVV.

Concerning this clone: This specimen includes other DNA sequences encoding the same CDR3. J is TRBJ2-7 and V is TRBV29-1; D not resolved. CDR3 length equals 14 residues. CDR1 and CDR2 from the germline V gene are SQVTM and ANQGSEA. Deletions cut 0 bases from V and 4 bases from J, with 13 bases between. The CDR3 bases are TGCAGCGTTGAAGATCGGGCTAGTAGTTACGAGCAGTACTTC. It is translated as CSVEDRASSYEQYF.

This clone was detected only a few times. The V call is TRBV5-1, the J call TRBJ1-1, with 7 bases that match TRBD1. This CDR3 has 14 residues. The junction had 8 bases not matched to a gene; V was cut back by 4 bases and J by 5 bases. Germline V CDR1 and CDR2: SGHRS, YFSETQ. CDR3 nucleotide sequence: TGCGCCAGCAGCAGGGGTACAGGGGATACTGAAGCTTTCTTT. Amino acid sequence: CASSRGTGDTEAFF.

V gene TRBV5-1 combines with J gene TRBJ2-7; the match to TRBD1 covers 7 bases. This CDR3 comprises 16 residues. V dropped 0 bases and J dropped 3; count of bases not matched to a gene: 9. Germline lookup yields CDR1 SGHRS and CDR2 YFSETQ. CDR3 nucleotide sequence: TGCGCCAGCAGCTTGGCTACTGACAGGGCAGACTACGAGCAGTACTTC. It is translated as CASSLATDRADYEQYF.

This clone was detected a few times. The chain couples TRBV4-3 to TRBJ2-5; 11 bases fit TRBD2. Per germline, CDR1 LGHNA and CDR2 YSLEER. V shed 0 bases, J shed 5 bases, and the junction held 5 bases outside the gene matches. The CDR3 runs to 16 residues. CDR3 in DNA: TGCGCCAGCAGCCAAGATCTAGCGGGAGGCGAGGAGACCCAGTACTTC. Its protein product is CASSQDLAGGEETQYF.

This clone was observed many times. The V gene is TRBV6-1, the J gene TRBJ2-7; 11 nucleotides line up with TRBD2. Germline CDR1 and CDR2: MNHNS and SASEGT. The CDR3 runs to 14 residues. V trimming: 8 bases; J trimming: 5 bases; junction bases outside the gene matches: 8. Here the CDR3 DNA reads TGTGCCAGCCAGCTAGCGGGAGGTTCGGACGAGCAGTACTTC. Its translation is CASQLAGGSDEQYF.

This clone was counted between two and nine times. The V and J genes are TRBV4-1 and TRBJ1-2; tentatively, D is TRBD1 (6 bases). The CDR3 covers 17 residues. V dropped 1 base and J dropped 3 bases, with 18 bases sitting between them. Germline assignment: CDR1 MGHRA and CDR2 YSYEKL. The CDR3 coding sequence is TGCGCCAGCAGCCAAGCGGACAGCAGGGTCGTGGACTATGGCTACACCTTC. Protein product: CASSQADSRVVDYGYTF.

This clone appeared a single time. V is TRBV30 and J is TRBJ2-7; 8 nucleotides agree with TRBD1. Germline V gene sequence: CDR1 GTSNPN, CDR2 SVGIG (reference sequence). The CDR3 loop spans 12 amino acids. CDR3 amino acids: CAVGQGRYEQYF. CDR3 in DNA: TGTGCGGTAGGACAGGGTCGCTACGAGCAGTACTTC.

The V call is TRBV4-1, the J call TRBJ2-7; maybe TRBD2 (6 bases). From germline, CDR1 is MGHRA and CDR2 YSYEKL. The CDR3 runs 16 residues. Trimming stripped 1 base from V and 2 bases from J, with 15 bases between. In DNA form, the CDR3 reads TGCGCCAGCAGCCAAGCAGCCGGGAGTCCTACCTACGAGCAGTACTTC. It codes for CASSQAAGSPTYEQYF.

This clone was detected a few times. The chain employs TRBV6-5 and TRBJ2-3; D assignment may be TRBD1 or TRBD2 (5 bases each). This CDR3 spans 14 amino acids. CDR1 MNHEY and CDR2 SVGAGI come from the germline V gene. Between the trimmed V and J ends, which lost 7 bases and 2 bases, there was a span of 13 bases. The CDR3 reads CASINRDATDTQYF. Written as DNA, the CDR3 is TGTGCCAGCATTAACCGGGACGCCACAGATACGCAGTATTTT.

The chain carries TRBV19 and TRBJ1-1; D not resolved. In germline, CDR1 is LNHDA, CDR2 SQIVND (reference sequence). Trimming removed 5 bases at V and 6 bases at J, with 10 bases between. This CDR3 spans 12 amino acids. The DNA of the CDR3 is TGTGCCAGTAGTCTTTCCCCCGCTGAAGCTTTCTTT. It translates to CASSLSPAEAFF.

This clone was seen only a few times. V is TRBV6-5 and J is TRBJ2-3, with a tentative D call TRBD2 (5 bases). The V gene lost 0 bases and the J gene lost 2 bases, with 9 bases spanning the gap. CDR1 is MNHEY and CDR2 is SVGAGI in the germline V gene. The CDR3 has 15 amino acids. CDR3 loop: CASSYSSDSTDTQYF. CDR3 nucleotide sequence: TGTGCCAGCAGTTACTCCTCGGACTCCACAGATACGCAGTATTTT.

CDR3 in DNA: TGCAGCGTTACGGGAGGCGCGGTCTACGAGCAGTACTTC. Translated, it gives CSVTGGAVYEQYF. The chain carries TRBV29-1 and TRBJ2-5, with TRBD2 identical over 7 bases. The J call is in doubt because the DNA end fits TRBJ2-7 better. CDR3 length: 13 amino acids. CDR1 and CDR2 from the germline V gene are SQVTM and ANQGSEA.